This TCR beta chain appears in the sequencing data of a study of immune evolution from preneoplasia to lung adenocarcinoma. V shed 5 bases and J shed 1 base, with 9 bases lying between them. Germline V gene sequence: CDR1 MNHEY, CDR2 SVGAGI. The CDR3 consists of 13 residues. Repertoires were generated with immunoSEQ multiplex PCR, while TCRdb's copy carries only in-frame clones and drops some. The repertoire has about 2,600 clones, almost 85% of them found once; the top ten carry around a tenth. This receptor was taken from a person in their fifties with lung adenocarcinoma. Sequencing input: FFPE normal lung tissue adjacent to the tumor. This rearrangement joins TRBV6-5 to TRBJ2-7; D ambiguous. The CDR3 coding sequence is TGTGCCAGCAGTGGCCCGTTTTCCTACGAGCAGTACTTC. Translated: CASSGPFSYEQYF.